This T cell receptor beta chain stems from a study of T cell responses to AZD1222 COVID-19 vaccine. The assay was immunoSEQ multiplex PCR, and TCRdb's table has in-frame clones only and misses some. This table holds more than 150,000 clones, around 85% found once. Overall study results and limits: Most donors were white British, females outnumbered males, and clonal diversity was possibly underestimated.

With regard to this clone: Antigen specificity is unknown.

Germline CDR1 SGHRS, CDR2 YFSETQ. The CDR3 loop spans 12 amino acids. Trimming cost V 5 bases and J 6 bases, with 6 bases left between them. This sequence was found in an adult who had recovered from COVID-19. The sequencing used peripheral blood, collected after recovery from COVID-19. The chain couples TRBV5-1 to TRBJ1-6; no firm D call. The CDR3 is CASRDSNSPLHF. CDR3 sequence (DNA): TGCGCCAGCAGGGATAGTAATTCACCCCTCCACTTT.